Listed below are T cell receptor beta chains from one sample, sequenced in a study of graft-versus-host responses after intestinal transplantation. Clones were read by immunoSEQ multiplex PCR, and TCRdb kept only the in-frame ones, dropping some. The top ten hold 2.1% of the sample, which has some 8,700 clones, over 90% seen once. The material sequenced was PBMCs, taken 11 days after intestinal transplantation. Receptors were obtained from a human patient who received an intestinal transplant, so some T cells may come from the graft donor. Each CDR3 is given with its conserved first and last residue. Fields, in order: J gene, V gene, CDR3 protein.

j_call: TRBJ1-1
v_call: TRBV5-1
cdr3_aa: CASSLGPDSNTEAFF

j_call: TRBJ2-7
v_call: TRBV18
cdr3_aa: CASYRTGGYEQYF

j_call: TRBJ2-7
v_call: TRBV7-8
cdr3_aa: CASSARQGSYEQYF

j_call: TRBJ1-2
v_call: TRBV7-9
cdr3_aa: CASSFTGGYYGYTF

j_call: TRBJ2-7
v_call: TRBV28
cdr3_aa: CASSFRLAGDVYEQYF

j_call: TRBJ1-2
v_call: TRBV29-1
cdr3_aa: CSVGSHPLTGGHYGYTF

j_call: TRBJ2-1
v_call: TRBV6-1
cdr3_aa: CASSESVRAHDEQFF

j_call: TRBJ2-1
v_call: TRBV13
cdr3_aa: CASTLGGRRKFF

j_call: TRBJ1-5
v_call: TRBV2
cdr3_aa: CASIRDSTSNQPQHF

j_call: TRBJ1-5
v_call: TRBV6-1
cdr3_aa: CASNSVYQPQHF

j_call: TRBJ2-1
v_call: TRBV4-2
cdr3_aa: CASSHEADEQFF

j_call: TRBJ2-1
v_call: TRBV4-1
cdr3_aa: CASSQDRGQASYNEQFF